This T cell receptor (beta chain) stems from a study of blood T cell repertoires in COVID-19 (dated by TCRdb to about 2020). In terms of the full investigation: Collaborator samples came from the United States, Italy and Spain and covered acute and convalescent phases of COVID-19. The repertoires were released in a freely available public database meant as a resource for research on the immune response to SARS-CoV-2. The samples were drawn from two sources: the first 160 participants of the ongoing ImmuneRACE study, and 950 to 1,500 subjects contributed by 6 global collaborators. The prospective study material was composed of cDNA or gDNA derived from T cells, B-cell-depleted T cells, or PBMCs. Where available, HLA class I and class II types were taken from metadata supplied by the sample provider and were not determined by assay-based typing. Deeply sampled blood TCRbeta repertoires from subjects exposed to, actively infected with, or recovered from COVID-19 were included in the dataset. Sample metadata almost always included a de-identified subject ID, COVID-19 status, age in years and sex. What the study reported, not specific to this receptor: The quantity of clinical and demographic metadata differed by source and by participant and was supplied without curation.

TCRbeta CDR3 regions were amplified from genomic DNA by means of the immunoSEQ Assay, a bias-controlled multiplex PCR. As for the original processing: The number of nucleated cells in each sample was estimated from the amplification of reference gene primers within the assay. Sequence reads were collapsed and filtered to measure the absolute abundance of every unique TCRbeta CDR3 rearrangement. For each sample, productive Simpson clonality was calculated as the square root of Simpson's diversity index across productive rearrangements. TCRdb carries this immuneACCESS record with in-frame sequences only. Its versions omit some clonotypes, under half of them owing to an unresolved V gene in the studies checked, with the rest unexplained. V and J calls and clone size are copied from that table; D and trimming were computed from the DNA. The table for this sample lists about 120,000 clones; 80% to 90% of them were counted only once. Jointly, the top ten make up about 10% of the sample.

Here V drops 5 bases and J drops 4 bases, and the junction holds 5 bases not matched to any gene. The CDR3 covers 14 residues, taking in both the cysteine and the phenylalanine. Just the 42-base CDR3 DNA is kept, in frame starting at base 1. CDR1 and CDR2 were assigned from the germline V gene as MNHEY and SVGEGT. Notes on this clone: Which antigen it targets is not known. Nothing much larger sits one base from this clone, and base qualities are not available.

Whole blood was collected in K2EDTA tubes by collaborating institutions according to the institutions' own protocols. For TCRbeta analysis, collaborator samples were shipped as frozen whole blood, as isolated PBMCs, or as DNA extracted from either sample type. The TCR sequence derives from a human donor in a cohort sampled during active COVID-19. Sequenced sample: peripheral blood. The rearrangement joined TRBV6-2 or TRBV6-3 to TRBJ2-1, with 7 bases matching TRBD2. Here is the DNA: TGTGCCAGCAGTCGACGGACTAGTTACAATGAGCAGTTCTTC. The translation is CASSRRTSYNEQFF.